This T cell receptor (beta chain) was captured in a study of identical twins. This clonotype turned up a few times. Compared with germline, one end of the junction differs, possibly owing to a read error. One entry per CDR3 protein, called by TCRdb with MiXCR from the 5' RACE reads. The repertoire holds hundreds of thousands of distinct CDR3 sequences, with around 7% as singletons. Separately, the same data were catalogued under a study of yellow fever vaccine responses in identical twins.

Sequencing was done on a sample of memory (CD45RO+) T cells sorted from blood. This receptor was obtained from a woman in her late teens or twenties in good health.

The CDR3 spells CASRTAGTEAFF. The CDR3 nucleotides are TGTGCCAGCCGGACAGCAGGGACTGAAGCTTTTTTT. The chain joins TRBV6-5 to TRBJ1-1; D may be TRBD1 (6 bases). The CDR3 has 12 residues. From germline, CDR1 is MNHEY and CDR2 SVGAGI.